This T cell receptor beta chain was obtained from a study of blood T cell repertoires in COVID-19. In the study overall: Material from acute and convalescent COVID-19 was sourced from the United States, Italy and Spain.

Sequenced by immunoSEQ multiplex PCR; TCRdb stores in-frame clones only, minus some. Of some 300,000 clones detected, 85% to 90% appear once; the ten largest clones hold 3.5% to 4.5%. Between the trimmed V and J ends, which lost 3 bases and 2 bases, there was a span of 9 bases. CDR3 length: 14 amino acids. The germline CDR1 and CDR2 sequences are KGHSH and LQKENI. The study drew participants aged about 18 to 95 years from fewer than 30 US areas. This clone occurred a few times. Material: PBMCs or T cells enriched from blood (not recorded which). The rearrangement joins TRBV18 to TRBJ2-3, with D perhaps matching TRBD1 (5 bases). The sequence derives from a man younger than 45 who had recovered from COVID-19. The CDR3 DNA reads TGTGCCAGCTCACCGACAGCAACCACAGATACGCAGTATTTT. Protein: CASSPTATTDTQYF.